The present T cell receptor (beta chain) was sequenced within a study of HIV-infected patients and healthy controls. This clonotype has at least ten counts. The germline V gene has CDR1 SGHTA and CDR2 FQGNSA. The CDR3 covers 16 residues. The ends lost 5 bases at V and 2 bases at J; junction bases unmatched: 6. The repertoire came from unfractionated whole blood and reflected all unsorted peripheral T cells. Reverse transcription used around 500 ng RNA and constant-region primers for alpha and beta. Alpha and beta chain libraries were made separately by chain-specific third strand synthesis with multiplexing indices. TCRdb fed the 5' RACE reads into MiXCR, producing one record per CDR3 protein. The table includes just over 15,000 distinct CDR3 sequences, around 6.7% detected once.

The receptor was isolated from an adult in good health. The V call is TRBV7-2, the J call TRBJ2-6, with 7 bases lining up with TRBD2. The sequenced material came from blood. CDR3 DNA: TGTGCCAGCAGCCGTAATCGGGGGGCTGGGGCCAACGTCCTGACTTTC. It codes for CASSRNRGAGANVLTF.